The 8 T cell receptor beta chains below were found in one sample sequenced in a study of T cell clones after liver transplantation. Repertoires were generated with immunoSEQ multiplex PCR, while TCRdb's copy carries only in-frame clones and drops some. The sample holds more than 75,000 clones, about 82% seen once. This material consisted of CD4+ T cells from blood, taken just over 45 months after liver transplant. The receptors stem from a human patient who received a liver transplant. A subset of T cells may come from the graft donor.

The chain combines TRBV19 with TRBJ2-2; 7 bases match TRBD1. There are 15 residues in the CDR3. V lost 8 bases, J lost 12 bases, and 18 bases stayed unmatched. CDR1 is LNHDA, CDR2 SQIVND, per germline (reference sequence). The CDR3 region is CASSPLEGAKFKLFF. The DNA for the CDR3 is TGTGCCAGTTCTCCCCTCGAGGGGGCTAAGTTTAAGCTGTTTTTT.

The rearrangement joins TRBV18 to TRBJ2-1; D gene uncertain. CDR3 length: 12 residues. CDR1 and CDR2 from the germline V gene are KGHSH and LQKENI. Trimming took 3 bases from V and 6 from J, leaving 6 bases between them. The CDR3 region has the DNA TGTGCCAGCTCACCTGGAGTCAATGAGCAGTTCTTC. Encoded protein: CASSPGVNEQFF.

The chain links TRBV18 to TRBJ2-5; 8 bases align to TRBD1. The V and J ends lost 6 bases and 4 bases, in that order; junction bases with no gene match: 7. The V gene's germline CDR1 is KGHSH and CDR2 LQKENI. CDR3 length equals 14 residues. CDR3 residues: CASSFPGGRETQYF. In DNA, the CDR3 is TGTGCCAGCTCTTTTCCAGGGGGCCGAGAGACCCAGTACTTC.

The chain is built from TRBV19 and TRBJ2-7, with TRBD2 matching over 15 bases. CDR1 LNHDA and CDR2 SQIVND come from the germline V gene (reference sequence). With V trimmed by 8 bases and J by 0 bases, 8 bases remained unmatched. This CDR3 comprises 17 residues. Written as DNA, the CDR3 is TGTGCCAGTGCCGGGACTAGCGGGAGGCAGAGCTCCTACGAGCAGTACTTC. This codes for CASAGTSGRQSSYEQYF.

The chain employs TRBV18 and TRBJ1-2; D uncertain. The CDR3 runs 13 residues. CDR1 is KGHSH and CDR2 is LQKENI in the germline V gene. V lost 2 bases to trimming and J lost 7 bases, with 11 bases between them. The CDR3 DNA reads TGTGCCAGCTCACCAAATGTGGTGGGTGGCTACACCTTC. Amino acid sequence: CASSPNVVGGYTF.

The rearrangement joins TRBV7-8 to TRBJ2-7; no definite D call. Trimming shortened V by 5 bases and J by 0 bases, and 14 bases separated the two germline ends. The V gene's germline CDR1 is SGHVS and CDR2 FQNEAQ. The CDR3 loop spans 15 amino acids. CDR3 sequence reads: CASSPQMRISYEQYF. In nucleotides, the CDR3 is TGTGCCAGCAGCCCCCAGATGAGGATCTCCTACGAGCAGTACTTC.

The CDR3 coding sequence is TGTGCCAGCAGCACAATTGAACCCTACGAGCAGTACTTC. As protein: CASSTIEPYEQYF. This chain links TRBV6-5 with TRBJ2-7; D uncertain. This CDR3 has 13 residues. The germline V gene encodes CDR1 MNHEY and CDR2 SVGAGI. With 6 bases removed from V and 2 bases from J, the gap between germline ends came to 11 bases.

The chain employs TRBV5-1 and TRBJ1-2; 9 nucleotides line up with TRBD1. This CDR3 contains 14 residues. The ends lost 2 bases at V and 9 bases at J; junction bases unmatched: 8. Germline V gene lookup returns CDR1 SGHRS and CDR2 YFSETQ. CDR3 nucleotide sequence: TGCGCCAGCAGCTTCACAGGGGGCGCAGAACGCTACACCTTC. Protein: CASSFTGGAERYTF.